Below are 14 T cell receptor beta chains sequenced from a single sample in a study of T-cell memory formation after mild COVID-19. A single record per CDR3 protein comes from TCRdb applying MiXCR to the 5' RACE reads. The sample shows about half a million distinct CDR3 sequences, roughly 18% of them seen only once. The sequencing input was PBMCs or a T cell subset sorted from them (not recorded which). The receptors shown here come from an adult woman who had mild COVID-19 (a few samples of this study predate the infection). Cell type and time point are not known.

The chain links TRBV12-3 or TRBV12-4 to TRBJ2-5, with D tentatively TRBD1 (8 bases). Trimming cost V 5 bases and J 1 base, with 20 bases left between them. The CDR3 runs 17 residues. In nucleotides, the CDR3 is TGTGCCAGCAGTCCACTCGGGGGGACAGGAGCCCAAGAGACCCAGTACTTC. Translation: CASSPLGGTGAQETQYF.

The CDR3 nucleotides read TGCAGTGCTACACCGAGGGGGCGGACAGTTATGAACACTGAAGCTTTCTTT. Protein product: CSATPRGRTVMNTEAFF. J is TRBJ1-1 and V is TRBV20-1; 7 positions agree with TRBD1. The CDR3 runs to 17 residues. Trimming cost V 4 bases and J 0 bases; bases outside gene matches: 14. Germline lookup yields CDR1 DFQATT and CDR2 SNEGSKA (reference sequence).

This clonotype showed up just once. This rearrangement joins TRBV9 to TRBJ1-2; D is unclear. This CDR3 has 15 residues. Germline CDR1 SGDLS, CDR2 YYNGEE. V lost 5 bases to trimming and J lost 8 bases, with 22 bases between them. CDR3 loop: CASRAAGKLVGGYTF. CDR3 nucleotide sequence: TGTGCCAGCAGAGCCGCCGGGAAGCTGGTGGGAGGCTACACCTTC.

This clonotype was picked up a small number of times. The chain joins TRBV5-6 to TRBJ2-3, with a tentative D call TRBD2 (5 bases). From germline, CDR1 is SGHDT and CDR2 YYEEEE. This CDR3 is built from 17 residues. Trimming removed 2 bases at V and 0 bases at J, with 16 bases between. CDR3 DNA: TGTGCCAGCAGCTTTGGACTCCTTACTACTAGCACAGATACGCAGTATTTT. This encodes CASSFGLLTTSTDTQYF.

The CDR3 loop reads CASSHAVGAKGNTGELFF. The CDR3 bases are TGTGCCAGCAGCCACGCGGTGGGGGCCAAGGGGAACACCGGGGAGCTGTTTTTT. This chain connects TRBV3-1 to TRBJ2-2, with D tentatively TRBD1 (6 bases). Trimming took off 3 bases at V and 1 base at J, with 18 bases between the two ends. The CDR3 sequence is 18 residues long. CDR1 is LGHDT, CDR2 YNNKEL, per germline (reference sequence).

The genes are TRBV13 and TRBJ2-1, with 7 positions matching TRBD2. Trimming removed 10 bases from V and 5 bases from J; junction bases left unmatched: 14. The CDR3 runs to 15 residues. Germline-derived CDR1 and CDR2 are PRHDT and FYEKMQ (reference sequence). CDR3 region: CATNRAGVSDNEQFF. The CDR3 DNA reads TGTGCCACCAATCGGGCGGGAGTATCGGACAATGAGCAGTTCTTC. Full variable domain (missing parts from reference TRBV13 and TRBJ2-1): AAGVIQSPRHLIKEKRETATLKCYPIPRHDTVYWYQQGPGQDPQFLISFYEKMQSDKGSIPDRFSAQQFSDYHSELNMSSLELGDSALYFCATNRAGVSDNEQFFGPGTRLTVL.

This clonotype turned up a few times. This chain links TRBV3-2 with TRBJ2-3; TRBD2 was called by the table and not checked on the DNA. TRBV3-2 represents a pseudogene. The CDR3 contains 15 residues. Here the CDR3 reads CATVVTSGRTDTQYF. The CDR3 DNA sequence: TGTGCCACCGTCGTGACTAGCGGTCGCACAGATACGCAGTATTTT.

V gene TRBV12-3 or TRBV12-4 combines with J gene TRBJ2-7; D ambiguous. Trimming took off 5 bases at V and 4 bases at J, with 9 bases between the two ends. The CDR3 is 12 amino acids. CDR3 DNA: TGTGCCAGCAGTCAAATCCCGTACGAGCAGTACTTC. Amino acids: CASSQIPYEQYF.

The chain links TRBV5-1 to TRBJ2-2, with D perhaps given as TRBD1 or TRBD2 (5 bases each). The germline V gene has CDR1 SGHRS and CDR2 YFSETQ. The CDR3 totals 17 residues. Trimming left V 0 bases short and J 3 bases short, with 15 bases between. The CDR3 region is CASSLDWDEPDTGELFF. The CDR3 DNA reads TGCGCCAGCAGCTTGGACTGGGACGAACCTGACACCGGGGAGCTGTTTTTT.

This clonotype was found a few times. J is TRBJ1-1 and V is TRBV19; 8 bases fit TRBD1. CDR1 is LNHDA, CDR2 SQIVND, per germline (reference sequence). Unmatched junction bases numbered 5, after V lost 10 bases and J lost 1 base. The CDR3 is made up of 13 amino acids. The CDR3 reads CATPTGENTEAFF. CDR3 nucleotide sequence: TGTGCCACCCCGACAGGGGAGAACACTGAAGCTTTCTTT.

This clonotype was seen a handful of times. V is TRBV12-3 or TRBV12-4 and J is TRBJ2-5; no firm D call. This CDR3 contains 12 residues. V gave up 4 bases and J gave up 3 bases, with 6 bases separating them. The CDR3: CASSYHKETQYF. Here the CDR3 DNA reads TGTGCCAGCAGTTACCACAAAGAGACCCAGTACTTC.

V and J are TRBV24-1 and TRBJ2-7; D might be TRBD2 (6 bases). Trimming took 9 bases from V and 7 from J, leaving 18 bases between them. CDR3 length equals 13 residues. CDR1 and CDR2 (germline): KGHDR, SFDVKD. CDR3 nucleotide sequence: TGTGCCACCTCCGGCGGGGCGCGTTGGGAGCAGTACTTC. Translation: CATSGGARWEQYF.

CDR3 protein: CASSLAMMNTEAFF. The CDR3 nucleotides read TGTGCCAGCAGCTTAGCGATGATGAACACTGAAGCTTTCTTT. The rearrangement uses TRBV7-9 and TRBJ1-1; D ambiguous. CDR1 and CDR2 (germline): SEHNR, FQNEAQ (reference sequence). The CDR3 runs to 14 residues. Trimming shortened V by 0 bases and J by 0 bases, and 5 bases separated the two germline ends.

The chain uses TRBV24-1 and TRBJ2-1; TRBD2 might be the D (5 bases). Trimming shortened V by 7 bases and J by 12 bases, and 24 bases separated the two germline ends. This CDR3 has 15 amino acids. Germline assignment: CDR1 KGHDR and CDR2 SFDVKD. The CDR3 coding sequence is TGTGCCACCAGCTCCCGAGACTATCCATTCGGAGGGCAGTTCTTC. As protein: CATSSRDYPFGGQFF.